Presented here are 23 T cell receptor beta chains from one specimen sequenced in a study of shared clonotypes between healthy human individuals. The assay was immunoSEQ multiplex PCR, and TCRdb's table has in-frame clones only and misses some. The sample carries some 530,000 clones, approximately 84% recorded once. Sequences were obtained from PBMCs. Receptor source: a woman between 40 and 55 years old in good health. Some clones in this sample may be carry-over from other donors' samples.

This clone was seen just once. This sequence joins TRBV7-2 and TRBJ1-1, with 7 nucleotides matching TRBD1. In germline, CDR1 is SGHTA, CDR2 FQGNSA. J lost 10 bases, V lost 5 bases, and 13 bases had no gene match. The CDR3 length is 14 residues. The CDR3 nucleotides read TGTGCCAGCAGCCCAGGGGGGTCCCTGGGGGCAGCTTTCTTT. Translation: CASSPGGSLGAAFF.

A few counts support this clone. V gene TRBV6-6 combines with J gene TRBJ2-1; no clear D gene. Germline CDR1 MNHNY, CDR2 SVGAGI (reference sequence). V was cut by 5 bases and J by 8 bases, with 10 bases left in between. The CDR3 sequence is 12 residues long. CDR3 amino acids: CASSMDGYEQFF. The CDR3 region has the DNA TGTGCCAGCAGTATGGACGGGTATGAGCAGTTCTTC.

This clone was picked up a small number of times. The likely explanation is a read error, given a far larger clone one base away. The chain recombines TRBV30 with TRBJ2-7; 8 positions agree with TRBD2. V was clipped by 4 bases and J by 2 bases; unmatched bases: 7. The CDR3 spans 14 residues. Germline lookup yields CDR1 GTSNPN and CDR2 SVGIG (reference sequence). CDR3 coding DNA: TGTGCCTGGATACCACTAGCGGCTACCTACGAGCAGTACTTC. It translates to CAWIPLAATYEQYF.

The rearrangement joins TRBV9 to TRBJ1-2, with TRBD1 as a possible D gene (5 bases). The CDR3 sequence is 18 residues long. Germline CDR1 SGDLS, CDR2 YYNGEE. The germline V and J ends were trimmed by 3 bases and 5 bases, with 26 bases remaining between them. The DNA of the CDR3 is TGTGCCAGCAGCGCCTCGAGGGACGGATCGATAGAGCCTTATGGCTACACCTTC. It yields the protein CASSASRDGSIEPYGYTF. The full variable domain, in which reference TRBV9 and TRBJ1-2 provide the parts outside the CDR3, is DSGVTQTPKHLITATGQRVTLRCSPRSGDLSVYWYQQSLDQGLQFLIQYYNGEERAKGNILERFSAQQFPDLHSELNLSSLELGDSALYFCASSASRDGSIEPYGYTFGSGTRLTVV.

The rearrangement uses TRBV5-4 and TRBJ2-3; 7 bases line up with TRBD1. Looked up from germline, CDR1 is SGHNT and CDR2 is YYREEE (reference sequence). This CDR3 contains 15 residues. After removal of 3 bases from V and 6 bases from J, the junction contained 10 bases not matched to a gene. CDR3 amino acids: CASSSPDRVLDTQYF. The CDR3 bases are TGTGCCAGCAGCTCGCCTGACAGGGTCCTGGATACGCAGTATTTT. The variable domain in full, with the rest retrieved from reference TRBV5-4 and TRBJ2-3, is ETGVTQSPTHLIKTRGQQVTLRCSSQSGHNTVSWYQQALGQGPQFIFQYYREEENGRGNFPPRFSGLQFPNYSSELNVNALELDDSALYLCASSSPDRVLDTQYFGPGTRLTVL.

Note on this clone: A far larger clone is just one base off, so this is likely a read error. The chain joins TRBV5-4 to TRBJ2-5; D is undetermined. The CDR3 sequence is 13 residues long. The germline CDR1 and CDR2 sequences are SGHNT and YYREEE (reference sequence). V dropped 5 bases and J dropped 0 bases, with 8 bases sitting between them. The CDR3 region is CASRAQYQETQYF. The CDR3 nucleotides are TGTGCCAGCAGAGCCCAATACCAAGAGACCCAGTACTTC.

The chain uses TRBV30 and TRBJ2-3; D uncertain. The CDR3 loop spans 15 amino acids. The germline V and J ends were trimmed by 0 bases and 5 bases, with 15 bases remaining between them. Germline V lookup: CDR1 GTSNPN, CDR2 SVGIG (reference sequence). The DNA for the CDR3 is TGTGCCTGGAGTGTTATTGGGGATTGGGAAGATACGCAGTATTTT. Amino acids: CAWSVIGDWEDTQYF.

This clone was counted a single time. The chain employs TRBV11-2 and TRBJ2-1; 7 bases agree with TRBD1. CDR1 and CDR2 from the germline V gene are SGHAT and FQNNGV. The CDR3 length is 15 residues. J was trimmed by 9 bases and V by 6 bases; bases with no gene match: 14. CDR3 coding DNA: TGTGCCAGCAGTGGGGGCTCGACAGGGAGCGGTGAGCAGTTCTTC. This codes for CASSGGSTGSGEQFF.

The chain links TRBV4-1 to TRBJ2-7; D gene ambiguous. Germline lookup yields CDR1 MGHRA and CDR2 YSYEKL. V lost 1 base, J lost 2 bases, and 9 bases lay in between. This CDR3 region has 14 residues. The CDR3 region is CASSQGPRTYEQYF. The DNA for the CDR3 is TGCGCCAGCAGCCAAGGTCCGAGGACCTACGAGCAGTACTTC.

This rearrangement joins TRBV2 to TRBJ1-4; D is uncertain. Germline V gene lookup returns CDR1 SNHLY and CDR2 FYNNEI. The germline V and J ends were trimmed by 2 bases and 1 base, with 8 bases remaining between them. The CDR3 totals 15 residues. The CDR3 loop reads CASSENGLTNEKLFF. The DNA for the CDR3 is TGTGCCAGCAGTGAAAACGGGTTAACTAATGAAAAACTGTTTTTT.

The chain employs TRBV5-4 and TRBJ2-7, with 10 bases that match TRBD2. This CDR3 is built from 16 residues. Germline V gives CDR1 SGHNT, CDR2 YYREEE (reference sequence). J gave up 5 bases and V 4 bases, and 12 bases lay outside the gene matches. CDR3: CASSPGGSSGSDEQYF. CDR3 nucleotide sequence: TGTGCCAGCAGCCCGGGGGGGTCTAGCGGGAGCGACGAGCAGTACTTC.

The chain carries TRBV5-1 and TRBJ2-5; TRBD1 might be the D (6 bases). Trimming took 2 bases from V and 4 from J, leaving 15 bases between them. The CDR3 is made up of 15 amino acids. Germline V CDR1 and CDR2: SGHRS, YFSETQ. CDR3 nucleotide sequence: TGCGCCAGCAGCTTACAGGGCTTTGGGTTAGAGACCCAGTACTTC. Translating gives CASSLQGFGLETQYF. The entire variable domain, with the rest obtained from reference TRBV5-1 and TRBJ2-5, is as follows: KAGVTQTPRYLIKTRGQQVTLSCSPISGHRSVSWYQQTPGQGLQFLFEYFSETQRNKGNFPGRFSGRQFSNSRSEMNVSTLELGDSALYLCASSLQGFGLETQYFGPGTRLLVL.

The chain links TRBV5-1 to TRBJ2-7, with D unclear. CDR1 and CDR2 (germline): SGHRS, YFSETQ. CDR3 size: 14 residues. With 0 bases removed from V and 2 bases from J, the gap between germline ends came to 9 bases. CDR3 sequence reads: CASSLDSSTYEQYF. DNA for the CDR3: TGCGCCAGCAGCTTGGACTCAAGTACCTACGAGCAGTACTTC.

The chain couples TRBV5-4 to TRBJ2-1, with 8 bases fitting TRBD1. Germline-derived CDR1 and CDR2 are SGHNT and YYREEE (reference sequence). Trimming cost V 5 bases and J 2 bases; bases outside gene matches: 6. The CDR3 is made up of 15 amino acids. CDR3 sequence reads: CASSPTGGPYNEQFF. CDR3 DNA: TGTGCCAGCAGTCCTACAGGGGGGCCCTACAATGAGCAGTTCTTC.

This clone was recorded once. A far larger clone differs by one base, so this is likely a read error. This CDR3 fails to terminate in the conserved phenylalanine or tryptophan, so it likely reflects a read error. The chain links TRBV10-3 to TRBJ2-7, with 7 nucleotides matching TRBD2. The length of the CDR3 is 16 residues. Per the germline V gene, CDR1 is ENHRY and CDR2 is SYGVKD. After removal of 0 bases from V and 6 bases from J, the junction contained 11 bases not matched to a gene. The DNA of the CDR3 is TGTGCCATCAGTGAGTCGAGTTATGGCGGGAGTTCCGAGCAGTACTTA. It codes for CAISESSYGGSSEQYL.

This sequence joins TRBV28 and TRBJ2-7, with D perhaps matching TRBD1 (6 bases). The germline V gene has CDR1 MDHEN and CDR2 SYDVKM. The CDR3 length is 17 residues. The V end lost 4 bases, the J end lost 2 bases, and 21 bases lay between the germline ends. The CDR3 here is CASSSSGGGQKTYEQYF. CDR3 sequence (DNA): TGTGCCAGCAGTTCCTCAGGAGGTGGACAGAAAACCTACGAGCAGTACTTC.

The chain uses TRBV29-1 and TRBJ1-1; no definite D call. The V end was cut by 7 bases, the J end by 0 bases, with 12 bases between. Germline V gene lookup returns CDR1 SQVTM and CDR2 ANQGSEA. The CDR3 contains 13 residues. In DNA, the CDR3 is TGCAGCGCTCTAACACACTTGAACACTGAAGCTTTCTTT. Amino acids: CSALTHLNTEAFF. The full variable domain, with the rest looked up from reference TRBV29-1 and TRBJ1-1, is SAVISQKPSRDICQRGTSLTIQCQVDSQVTMMFWYRQQPGQSLTLIATANQGSEATYESGFVIDKFPISRPNLTFSTLTVSNMSPEDSSIYLCSALTHLNTEAFFGQGTRLTVV.

The rearrangement joins TRBV5-1 to TRBJ2-2, with TRBD1 matching 11 bases. J was trimmed by 7 bases and V by 4 bases; bases with no gene match: 6. CDR1 and CDR2 from the germline V gene are SGHRS and YFSETQ. This CDR3 region has 15 residues. CDR3 nucleotide sequence: TGCGCCAGCAGCCCCGGACAGGGGGCTAACGGGGAGCTGTTTTTT. Protein product: CASSPGQGANGELFF.

The V and J genes are TRBV11-2 and TRBJ2-7; 7 nucleotides align to TRBD2. V was clipped by 3 bases and J by 6 bases; unmatched bases: 11. CDR3 length equals 15 residues. The germline CDR1 and CDR2 sequences are SGHAT and FQNNGV. The CDR3 sequence is CASSFWGGLVSEQYF. CDR3 in DNA: TGTGCCAGCAGCTTTTGGGGTGGACTAGTCAGCGAGCAGTACTTC. Drawing the rest from reference TRBV11-2 and TRBJ2-7, the complete variable domain is EAGVAQSPRYKIIEKRQSVAFWCNPISGHATLYWYQQILGQGPKLLIQFQNNGVVDDSQLPKDRFSAERLKGVDSTLKIQPAKLEDSAVYLCASSFWGGLVSEQYFGPGTRLTVT.

Worth noting for this clone: A far larger clone lies a single base away; this is likely a read error. The chain is built from TRBV27 and TRBJ2-1; 7 bases are shared with TRBD1. Germline V CDR1 and CDR2: MNHEY, SMNVEV (reference sequence). The CDR3 consists of 13 residues. The CDR3 sequence is CSSSLAGGNEQFF. The CDR3 region has the DNA TGTTCCAGCAGTTTGGCAGGGGGTAATGAGCAGTTCTTC.

This clone was recorded only once. The chain is built from TRBV5-1 and TRBJ1-3; D is unclear. The V end lost 2 bases, the J end lost 0 bases, and 12 bases lay between the germline ends. The germline gives CDR1 SGHRS, CDR2 YFSETQ. This CDR3 has 16 residues. The CDR3 reads CASSLGQDGSGNTIYF. The CDR3 nucleotides are TGCGCCAGCAGCTTAGGGCAGGACGGCTCTGGAAACACCATATATTTT.

This clone was detected a few times. The chain links TRBV5-4 to TRBJ1-1, with D unresolved. With 9 bases removed from V and 2 bases from J, the gap between germline ends came to 2 bases. The CDR3 consists of 9 residues. In germline, CDR1 is SGHNT, CDR2 YYREEE (reference sequence). In nucleotides, the CDR3 is TGTGCCAATAACACTGAAGCTTTCTTT. Translating gives CANNTEAFF.

Worth noting for this clone: This likely came from a read error, as a far larger clone is one base away. The V call is TRBV13, the J call TRBJ1-1, with TRBD1 as a possible D gene (6 bases). This CDR3 region has 14 residues. Per the germline V gene, CDR1 is PRHDT and CDR2 is FYEKMQ (reference sequence). V shed 5 bases and J shed 4 bases, with 14 bases lying between them. The CDR3 DNA sequence: TGTGCCAGCAGCCTACGGGACAAGATCACTGAAGCTTTCTTT. This translates into CASSLRDKITEAFF.